The rows below give T cell receptor beta chains drawn from one sample of a study of T cell changes during pregnancy in multiple sclerosis. Profiling relied on immunoSEQ multiplex PCR, and the TCRdb table lists in-frame clones only, not all of them. The table lists 45,000 to 55,000 clones, 80% to 95% of them singletons. The input for sequencing was peripheral blood, taken after pregnancy. These TCRs come from a female donor with multiple sclerosis, enrolled in a pregnancy study. The CDR3 runs from the conserved cysteine through the conserved F or W. Each record gives: clone size, D gene, V gene, J gene, CDR3 protein, CDR3 DNA. The D gene is left open where the match is weak. Size is omitted from some rows. Given values are once, few, many or a class for expanded clones.

clone size: .
D gene: .
V gene: TRBV4-2
J gene: TRBJ2-7
CDR3 protein: CASSQGGVYEQYF
CDR3 DNA: TGTGCCAGCAGCCAAGGGGGGGTCTACGAGCAGTACTTC

clone size: .
D gene: TRBD2
V gene: TRBV9
J gene: TRBJ2-1
CDR3 protein: CASKASGATEQFF
CDR3 DNA: TGTGCCAGCAAGGCTAGCGGGGCTACTGAGCAGTTCTTC

clone size: .
D gene: .
V gene: TRBV5-8
J gene: TRBJ2-7
CDR3 protein: CASSFGVSYEQYF
CDR3 DNA: TGTGCCAGCAGCTTTGGAGTTTCCTACGAGCAGTACTTC

clone size: .
D gene: TRBD1
V gene: TRBV4-1
J gene: TRBJ1-2
CDR3 protein: CASSQTATGVGYTF
CDR3 DNA: TGCGCCAGCAGCCAGACTGCGACAGGGGTTGGCTACACCTTC

clone size: .
D gene: .
V gene: TRBV4-3
J gene: TRBJ2-3
CDR3 protein: CASSQSLSTDTQYF
CDR3 DNA: TGCGCCAGCAGCCAGAGTCTGTCCACAGATACGCAGTATTTT

clone size: once
D gene: .
V gene: TRBV11-3
J gene: TRBJ2-3
CDR3 protein: CASSLSQVDTQYF
CDR3 DNA: TGTGCCAGCAGCTTATCACAGGTGGATACGCAGTATTTT

clone size: .
D gene: .
V gene: TRBV5-8
J gene: TRBJ1-1
CDR3 protein: CASSTQGAFF
CDR3 DNA: TGTGCCAGCAGCACCCAGGGAGCTTTCTTT

clone size: .
D gene: TRBD1
V gene: TRBV15
J gene: TRBJ2-1
CDR3 protein: CATSRDLPGQGSNEQFF
CDR3 DNA: TGTGCCACCAGCAGAGATCTTCCTGGACAGGGTAGTAATGAGCAGTTCTTC

clone size: .
D gene: TRBD1
V gene: TRBV18
J gene: TRBJ1-3
CDR3 protein: CASSPGQGSGNTIYF
CDR3 DNA: TGTGCCAGCTCTCCGGGACAGGGCTCTGGAAACACCATATATTTT

clone size: .
D gene: .
V gene: TRBV7-2
J gene: TRBJ2-6
CDR3 protein: CASSLNQVSGANVLTF
CDR3 DNA: TGTGCCAGCAGCCTAAACCAGGTCTCTGGGGCCAACGTCCTGACTTTC

clone size: once
D gene: .
V gene: TRBV7-2
J gene: TRBJ1-2
CDR3 protein: CASRSDRWGYGYTF
CDR3 DNA: TGTGCCAGCAGATCTGACAGGTGGGGATATGGCTACACCTTC

clone size: once
D gene: .
V gene: TRBV6-6
J gene: TRBJ2-4
CDR3 protein: CATGGQKEAKNIQYF
CDR3 DNA: TGTGCCACGGGGGGCCAAAAGGAAGCCAAAAACATTCAGTACTTC

clone size: .
D gene: .
V gene: TRBV5-1
J gene: TRBJ2-7
CDR3 protein: CASSSAGTISEQYF
CDR3 DNA: TGCGCCAGCAGCTCCGCCGGGACAATCTCCGAGCAGTACTTC

clone size: .
D gene: .
V gene: TRBV7-2
J gene: TRBJ2-7
CDR3 protein: CASSLYHGYEQYF
CDR3 DNA: TGTGCCAGCAGCTTATATCACGGCTACGAGCAGTACTTC

clone size: .
D gene: TRBD2
V gene: TRBV19
J gene: TRBJ2-2
CDR3 protein: CASSIPGTRFSVTGELFF
CDR3 DNA: TGTGCCAGTAGTATACCCGGGACTAGGTTTTCGGTCACCGGGGAGCTGTTTTTT

clone size: few
D gene: .
V gene: TRBV11-2
J gene: TRBJ2-1
CDR3 protein: CASTDFNEQFF
CDR3 DNA: TGTGCCAGCACCGACTTTAATGAGCAGTTCTTC

clone size: .
D gene: .
V gene: TRBV4-3
J gene: TRBJ1-1
CDR3 protein: CASSQGGWQFEAFF
CDR3 DNA: TGCGCCAGCAGCCAGGGGGGTTGGCAGTTTGAAGCTTTCTTT

clone size: .
D gene: .
V gene: TRBV4-2
J gene: TRBJ2-2
CDR3 protein: CASSLGGGELFF
CDR3 DNA: TGTGCCAGCAGCCTAGGGGGCGGGGAGCTGTTTTTT

clone size: .
D gene: TRBD1
V gene: TRBV15
J gene: TRBJ2-7
CDR3 protein: CATTPPPGQPYEQYF
CDR3 DNA: TGTGCCACCACCCCACCGCCGGGACAGCCCTACGAGCAGTACTTC

clone size: .
D gene: .
V gene: TRBV18
J gene: TRBJ2-6
CDR3 protein: CASSPTGLASGANVLTF
CDR3 DNA: TGTGCCAGCTCACCCACAGGGCTTGCGTCTGGGGCCAACGTCCTGACTTTC

clone size: .
D gene: .
V gene: TRBV4-2
J gene: TRBJ1-1
CDR3 protein: CASSQEGTGGVGIRTEAFF
CDR3 DNA: TGTGCCAGCAGCCAAGAGGGGACCGGCGGGGTGGGTATTAGGACTGAAGCTTTCTTT

clone size: .
D gene: .
V gene: TRBV15
J gene: TRBJ1-2
CDR3 protein: CATSRESGAFGYTF
CDR3 DNA: TGTGCCACCAGCAGAGAATCAGGGGCATTCGGCTACACCTTC

clone size: .
D gene: .
V gene: TRBV5-4
J gene: TRBJ2-5
CDR3 protein: CASSLDSWFKETQYF
CDR3 DNA: TGTGCCAGCAGCTTGGACTCGTGGTTCAAAGAGACCCAGTACTTC

clone size: .
D gene: TRBD1
V gene: TRBV7-7
J gene: TRBJ2-7
CDR3 protein: CASSSGTGQSYEQYF
CDR3 DNA: TGTGCCAGCAGCTCAGGGACAGGGCAGAGCTACGAGCAGTACTTC

clone size: .
D gene: TRBD2
V gene: TRBV18
J gene: TRBJ2-1
CDR3 protein: CASSPSGGANKHEQFF
CDR3 DNA: TGTGCCAGCTCACCAAGCGGGGGGGCGAATAAGCATGAGCAGTTCTTC

clone size: .
D gene: TRBD2
V gene: TRBV2
J gene: TRBJ2-5
CDR3 protein: CASNQRGGETQYF
CDR3 DNA: TGTGCCAGCAATCAGCGGGGGGGTGAGACCCAGTACTTC

clone size: .
D gene: TRBD1
V gene: TRBV6-5
J gene: TRBJ1-4
CDR3 protein: CASSYSGTGSEKLFF
CDR3 DNA: TGTGCCAGCAGTTATTCCGGGACAGGGAGCGAAAAACTGTTTTTT

clone size: .
D gene: .
V gene: TRBV5-6
J gene: TRBJ1-4
CDR3 protein: CASSLSQEKLFF
CDR3 DNA: TGTGCCAGCAGCTTGTCACAGGAAAAACTGTTTTTT

clone size: .
D gene: .
V gene: TRBV30
J gene: TRBJ1-2
CDR3 protein: CAWHSSYGYTF
CDR3 DNA: TGTGCCTGGCACAGCTCATATGGCTACACCTTC

clone size: .
D gene: .
V gene: TRBV6-5
J gene: TRBJ1-6
CDR3 protein: CASSYSGSITSPLHF
CDR3 DNA: TGTGCCAGCAGTTACTCTGGGAGTATAACTTCACCCCTCCACTTT

clone size: once
D gene: TRBD1
V gene: TRBV29-1
J gene: TRBJ1-2
CDR3 protein: CSVKTGGFGYTF
CDR3 DNA: TGCAGCGTTAAGACAGGGGGCTTCGGCTACACCTTC

clone size: .
D gene: .
V gene: TRBV18
J gene: TRBJ1-2
CDR3 protein: CASSLDSLGYTF
CDR3 DNA: TGTGCCAGCTCACTCGACAGCCTTGGCTACACCTTC

clone size: .
D gene: .
V gene: TRBV4-2
J gene: TRBJ1-4
CDR3 protein: CASSQEERTNEKLFF
CDR3 DNA: TGTGCCAGCAGCCAAGAGGAGAGGACTAATGAAAAACTGTTTTTT